This T cell receptor (beta chain) was recovered during a study of cytomegalovirus exposure and HLA in healthy donors. Primers: 60 Vbeta forward and 13 Jbeta reverse. The table came from immunoSEQ multiplex PCR; TCRdb's copy has only in-frame clones and leaves some out. The table includes 140,000 to 150,000 clones, about 80% detected once. The sequence was collected from an older woman in good health and CMV-seropositive. The sequenced material came from PBMCs.

In DNA, the CDR3 is TGTGCCAGCAGACCGGCTAGCGGGGGAAGATCCTACGAGCAGTACTTC. Amino acid sequence: CASRPASGGRSYEQYF. This chain uses TRBV11-2 with TRBJ2-7, with 10 bases aligning to TRBD2. Trimming cost V 6 bases and J 1 base; bases outside gene matches: 9. Germline V lookup: CDR1 SGHAT, CDR2 FQNNGV. The CDR3 extends over 16 amino acids.